A selection of T cell receptor beta chains follows, all from one sample in a study of OX40 agonist ivuxolimab in advanced cancers. Sequencing used immunoSEQ multiplex PCR; TCRdb keeps in-frame clones, though not all of them. The sample holds some 86,000 clones, 86% seen once. The sequencing here drew on CD4+ or CD8+ T cells sorted from blood, taken in a trial of the OX40 agonist ivuxolimab. These receptors were collected from an adult with an advanced solid tumor such as melanoma, head and neck, liver or kidney cancer. The CDR3 runs from the conserved cysteine through the conserved F or W. Fields, in order: D gene, CDR3 length, clone size, J gene, V gene, CDR3 protein, CDR3 DNA. A D gene is named only where the DNA matches it firmly. The size field is filled for only some rows; it gives once, few, many or a size class.

NA | 13 | NA | TRBJ1-5 | TRBV30 | CAWSVRGNQPQHF | TGTGCCTGGAGTGTACGAGGCAATCAGCCCCAGCATTTT
NA | 12 | NA | TRBJ1-5 | TRBV30 | CAWRQVPGPQHF | TGTGCCTGGAGGCAGGTTCCGGGGCCCCAGCATTTT
TRBD2 | 18 | NA | TRBJ2-7 | TRBV29-1 | CSAGGTSGGRGGSYEQYF | TGCAGCGCAGGTGGGACTAGCGGGGGAAGAGGGGGCTCCTACGAGCAGTACTTC
NA | 15 | NA | TRBJ2-5 | TRBV18 | CASSPQSAGQETQYF | TGTGCCAGCTCCCCGCAAAGTGCGGGGCAAGAGACCCAGTACTTC
NA | 16 | NA | TRBJ2-1 | TRBV19 | CASRPPHGKGHNEQFF | TGTGCCAGTAGACCCCCACACGGGAAGGGACACAATGAGCAGTTCTTC
NA | 12 | NA | TRBJ2-7 | TRBV18 | CASSPTTYEQYF | TGTGCCAGCTCACCCACAACATACGAGCAGTACTTC
NA | 15 | NA | TRBJ2-7 | TRBV5-1 | CASSLSPPFSYEQYF | TGCGCCAGCAGCTTGTCTCCGCCTTTCTCCTACGAGCAGTACTTC
TRBD2 | 17 | NA | TRBJ2-1 | TRBV16 | CASSQALAGGSYNEQFF | TGTGCCAGCAGCCAGGCCTTAGCGGGAGGGTCCTACAATGAGCAGTTCTTC
NA | 14 | NA | TRBJ1-4 | TRBV7-8 | CASSLGGESEKLFF | TGTGCCAGCAGCTTAGGGGGCGAGAGTGAAAAACTGTTTTTT
NA | 15 | NA | TRBJ2-3 | TRBV5-1 | CASSLALPGTDTQYF | TGCGCCAGCAGCTTGGCTCTTCCCGGCACAGATACGCAGTATTTT
TRBD1 | 15 | few | TRBJ2-5 | TRBV11-3 | CASSVRGNNQETQYF | TGTGCCAGCAGCGTCAGGGGGAATAACCAAGAGACCCAGTACTTC
NA | 18 | NA | TRBJ2-3 | TRBV4-1 | CASSRLEPGPPSTDTQYF | TGCGCCAGCAGCCGCCTCGAACCGGGTCCTCCTTCTACAGATACGCAGTATTTT
NA | 14 | NA | TRBJ2-1 | TRBV6-5 | CASSDQRPYNEQFF | TGTGCCAGCAGTGACCAGAGGCCCTACAATGAGCAGTTCTTC
NA | 16 | once | TRBJ1-1 | TRBV10-2 | CAPGGRTARANTEAFF | TGCGCCCCGGGGGGGAGAACGGCTAGGGCGAACACTGAAGCTTTCTTT
TRBD2 | 17 | NA | TRBJ2-7 | TRBV9 | CASSAEGLAGFSYEQYF | TGTGCCAGCAGCGCCGAGGGACTAGCGGGTTTCTCCTACGAGCAGTACTTC
NA | 12 | NA | TRBJ1-1 | TRBV7-9 | CASSLTFAEAFF | TGTGCCAGCAGCTTAACGTTTGCTGAAGCTTTCTTT
TRBD1 | 13 | NA | TRBJ1-2 | TRBV18 | CASSAGTGGRYTF | TGTGCCAGCTCGGCCGGGACAGGGGGCCGCTACACCTTC
TRBD2 | 12 | NA | TRBJ2-5 | TRBV5-1 | CASKAGQETQYF | TGCGCCAGCAAAGCGGGACAAGAGACCCAGTACTTC
TRBD2 | 16 | NA | TRBJ2-3 | TRBV7-9 | CASRASGGPSTDTQYF | TGTGCCAGCAGAGCTAGCGGGGGGCCTAGCACAGATACGCAGTATTTT
NA | 14 | NA | TRBJ2-3 | TRBV5-1 | CASSLAQNTDTQYF | TGCGCCAGCAGCTTGGCCCAGAACACAGATACGCAGTATTTT
NA | 17 | NA | TRBJ1-5 | TRBV11-2 | CASSLAAGGAGGQPQHF | TGTGCCAGCAGCTTAGCGGCGGGTGGGGCAGGCGGTCAGCCCCAGCATTTT
TRBD2 | 14 | NA | TRBJ2-7 | TRBV5-1 | CASRVGGNSYEQYF | TGCGCCAGCAGGGTCGGGGGGAACTCCTACGAGCAGTACTTC
TRBD2 | 15 | once | TRBJ2-3 | TRBV7-3 | CASSPNGGASDTQYF | TGTGCCAGCAGCCCGAACGGGGGGGCATCAGATACGCAGTATTTT
NA | 14 | NA | TRBJ2-5 | TRBV7-9 | CASSFQGNQETQYF | TGTGCCAGCAGCTTTCAGGGGAATCAAGAGACCCAGTACTTC
NA | 14 | NA | TRBJ1-1 | TRBV18 | CASSPGPGDTEAFF | TGTGCCAGCTCGCCAGGGCCCGGGGACACTGAAGCTTTCTTT
NA | 13 | few | TRBJ2-2 | TRBV5-1 | CASNLAGTGELFF | TGCGCCAGCAATTTGGCGGGCACCGGGGAGCTGTTTTTT
NA | 15 | NA | TRBJ1-1 | TRBV27 | CASSWGAYPNTEAFF | TGTGCCAGCAGTTGGGGGGCATATCCGAACACTGAAGCTTTCTTT
TRBD1 | 13 | NA | TRBJ1-2 | TRBV5-1 | CASSNRDRDGYTF | TGCGCCAGCAGCAACCGGGACAGGGATGGCTACACCTTC
NA | 14 | NA | TRBJ2-1 | TRBV4-1 | CASSQDKEYNEQFF | TGCGCCAGCAGCCAAGATAAGGAGTACAATGAGCAGTTCTTC
TRBD1 | 15 | NA | TRBJ1-2 | TRBV5-1 | CASRYSQGANYGYTF | TGCGCCAGCAGGTATTCCCAGGGGGCTAACTATGGCTACACCTTC
TRBD1 | 14 | NA | TRBJ1-2 | TRBV6-5 | CASRAGGADYGYTF | TGTGCCAGCAGGGCAGGGGGCGCGGACTATGGCTACACCTTC
NA | 12 | NA | TRBJ2-6 | TRBV30 | CAWSIGANVLTF | TGTGCCTGGAGCATTGGGGCCAACGTCCTGACTTTC
TRBD1 | 15 | NA | TRBJ1-1 | TRBV13 | CASTRTGGLNTEAFF | TGTGCCAGCACACGCACAGGGGGACTGAACACTGAAGCTTTCTTT
TRBD1 | 13 | NA | TRBJ1-1 | TRBV29-1 | CSVVRTGNTEAFF | TGCAGCGTTGTGAGGACAGGGAACACTGAAGCTTTCTTT
NA | 15 | NA | TRBJ1-6 | TRBV7-9 | CASSRIQGYNSPLHF | TGTGCCAGCAGCCGAATACAAGGCTATAATTCACCCCTCCACTTT
NA | 11 | NA | TRBJ2-1 | TRBV30 | CAWGFGGEQFF | TGTGCCTGGGGCTTCGGAGGTGAGCAGTTCTTC
TRBD1 | 14 | NA | TRBJ1-6 | TRBV29-1 | CSVEGGQVNSPLHF | TGCAGCGTTGAAGGTGGACAGGTTAATTCACCCCTCCACTTT
TRBD1 | 16 | NA | TRBJ2-2 | TRBV19 | CASSIDRTGGTGELFF | TGTGCCAGTAGTATAGACCGGACAGGGGGTACCGGGGAGCTGTTTTTT
TRBD1 | 16 | NA | TRBJ1-1 | TRBV11-2 | CASSLVGTGSNTEAFF | TGTGCCAGCAGCTTAGTTGGGACAGGGAGTAACACTGAAGCTTTCTTT
NA | 15 | NA | TRBJ2-3 | TRBV19 | CASSIRGFSTDTQYF | TGTGCCAGTAGTATCAGGGGATTCAGCACAGATACGCAGTATTTT
TRBD1 | 14 | NA | TRBJ1-3 | TRBV7-9 | CASSPRQGVDTIYF | TGTGCCAGCAGCCCAAGACAGGGGGTTGACACCATATATTTT
TRBD1 | 14 | NA | TRBJ1-1 | TRBV5-1 | CASRPGTGNTEAFF | TGCGCCAGCAGGCCCGGGACAGGGAACACTGAAGCTTTCTTT
NA | 13 | NA | TRBJ2-7 | TRBV6-6 | CASTRGTDYEQYF | TGTGCCAGCACCCGCGGGACAGACTACGAGCAGTACTTC
TRBD2 | 15 | NA | TRBJ2-1 | TRBV19 | CASSPQREGLNEQFF | TGTGCCAGTAGTCCCCAGCGGGAGGGCCTGAATGAGCAGTTCTTC
NA | 15 | NA | TRBJ2-2 | TRBV11-3 | CASRRRRGETGELFF | TGTGCCAGCAGACGTCGGCGGGGAGAAACCGGGGAGCTGTTTTTT
TRBD1 | 14 | NA | TRBJ1-1 | TRBV18 | CASSPPGQYTEAFF | TGTGCCAGCTCACCACCGGGACAGTACACTGAAGCTTTCTTT
NA | 18 | NA | TRBJ1-1 | TRBV18 | CASSPQKGLDKERVEAFF | TGTGCCAGCTCACCACAAAAGGGGCTAGACAAGGAAAGAGTTGAAGCTTTCTTT
TRBD2 | 16 | once | TRBJ2-5 | TRBV7-6 | CASSLGTSGMRETQYF | TGTGCCAGCAGCTTAGGGACTAGCGGGATGCGGGAGACCCAGTACTTC
NA | 13 | NA | TRBJ2-5 | TRBV29-1 | CSGRTVAIGAQYF | TGCAGCGGACGGACAGTGGCGATAGGTGCCCAGTACTTC
TRBD1 | 15 | NA | TRBJ1-1 | TRBV7-2 | CASSLRQGGDTEAFF | TGTGCCAGCAGCCTAAGACAGGGTGGGGACACTGAAGCTTTCTTT
NA | 15 | NA | TRBJ1-6 | TRBV19 | CATGGAGTYNSPLHF | TGTGCCACCGGGGGAGCAGGGACGTATAATTCACCCCTCCACTTT
NA | 17 | NA | TRBJ2-1 | TRBV7-2 | CASSLVSGASSYNEQFF | TGTGCCAGCAGCTTAGTGTCCGGGGCCAGCTCCTACAATGAGCAGTTCTTC
NA | 10 | NA | TRBJ1-2 | TRBV20-1 | CSAVAYGYTF | TGCAGTGCTGTGGCCTATGGCTACACCTTC
NA | 14 | few | TRBJ1-2 | TRBV15 | CATSKRRDDYGYTF | TGTGCCACCAGCAAACGGAGGGACGACTATGGCTACACCTTC
TRBD1 | 15 | NA | TRBJ1-6 | TRBV2 | CASTRTGGAHSPLHF | TGTGCCAGCACCAGGACAGGGGGCGCGCATTCACCCCTCCACTTT